This TCR beta chain is drawn from a study of blood T cell repertoires in COVID-19. On the study more broadly: COVID-19 samples from acute and convalescent phases originated in the United States, Italy and Spain.

The data were produced by immunoSEQ multiplex PCR, yet TCRdb's version contains in-frame clones alone and is incomplete. The table lists roughly 150,000 clones, roughly 84% of them singletons. The length of the CDR3 is 12 residues. Deletions cut 9 bases from V and 5 bases from J, with 8 bases between. The V gene's germline CDR1 is LNHDA and CDR2 SQIVND (reference sequence). The TCR sequence derives from a woman in her fifties or sixties in a cohort sampled during active or convalescent COVID-19. What was sequenced was peripheral blood. The J gene is TRBJ1-6, the V gene TRBV19; D may be TRBD1 (6 bases). CDR3 sequence (DNA): TGTGCCAGGGGACAAGATAATTCACCCCTCCACTTT. Translating gives CARGQDNSPLHF. The complete variable domain, with remaining parts taken from reference TRBV19 and TRBJ1-6, reads DGGITQSPKYLFRKEGQNVTLSCEQNLNHDAMYWYRQDPGQGLRLIYYSQIVNDFQKGDIAEGYSVSREKKESFPLTVTSAQKNPTAFYLCARGQDNSPLHFGNGTRLTVT.